Given below is one T cell receptor beta chain in context. What it binds is unknown. The data derive from a study of vaccination and CD4 T cells after COVID-19. The wider study: Convalescent donors were composed of six males and four females, of whom two were Hispanic. Overlapping spike peptides served as the stimulus for the cells. These peptides came from SARS-CoV-2 and from the common cold coronaviruses HCoV-NL63, HCoV-OC43 and HCoV-229E. General study points: A median of around 90% of reactive clones, in convalescent patients, became evident only post-vaccination.

Once obtained from cultured CD4+ T cells, the DNA was sequenced using the Oncomine TCR Beta short-read assay. Genomic DNA was taken out of cultured CD4+ T cells by extraction. TCRdb used MiXCR to reprocess the PCR reads, holding one entry per CDR3 protein. The profile shows 10,000 or so distinct CDR3 sequences, about half of them singletons. Documented treatment: roughly ten-day PBMC culture with coronavirus spike peptide pools or control peptides (ViraFEST assay). These CD4+ T cells came from an unexposed donor, sampled before the COVID-19 pandemic (2011-2018). The CDR3 length is 12 residues. V was shortened by 5 bases and J by 4 bases, with 8 bases between the two germline ends. Germline CDR1 reads LNHDA; CDR2 reads SQIVND (reference sequence).

The sample comprised CD4+ T cells from blood, cultured in vitro. J is TRBJ1-2 and V is TRBV19; no clear D gene. The TCR originated in a human donor in good health. This CDR3 reads CASSLLSYGYTF. The CDR3, as DNA: TGTGCCAGTAGTCTTCTATCCTATGGCTACACCTTC.